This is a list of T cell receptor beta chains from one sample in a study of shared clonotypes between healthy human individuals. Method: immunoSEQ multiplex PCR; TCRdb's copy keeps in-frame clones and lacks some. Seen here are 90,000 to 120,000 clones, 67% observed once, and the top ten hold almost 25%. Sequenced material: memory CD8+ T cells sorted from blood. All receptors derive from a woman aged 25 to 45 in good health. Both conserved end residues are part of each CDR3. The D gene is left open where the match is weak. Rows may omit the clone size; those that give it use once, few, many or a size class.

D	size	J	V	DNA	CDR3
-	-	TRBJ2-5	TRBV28	TGTGCCAGCAGTACTCTAGGACATGAGGACGGGTACTTC	CASSTLGHEDGYF
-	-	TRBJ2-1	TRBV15	TGTGCCACCAGCAGAGAGGTAGGCGAGCAGTTCTTC	CATSREVGEQFF
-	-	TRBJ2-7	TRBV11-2	TGTGCCAGCAGCTTAACTTACGAGCAGTACTTC	CASSLTYEQYF
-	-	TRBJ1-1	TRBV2	TGTGCCAGCAGGGTTTGGCGTACCACTGAAGCTTTCTTT	CASRVWRTTEAFF
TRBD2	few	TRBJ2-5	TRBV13	TGTGCCAGCAGCCCGGGGGGGCCTCAAGAGACCCAGTACTTC	CASSPGGPQETQYF
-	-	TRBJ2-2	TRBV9	TGTGCCAGCAGCCCCTTAGGGACCGGGGAGCTGTTTTTT	CASSPLGTGELFF
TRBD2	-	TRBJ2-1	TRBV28	TGTGCCAGCAGGCCAAGCGGGAGGCCACACTACAATGAGCAGTTCTTC	CASRPSGRPHYNEQFF
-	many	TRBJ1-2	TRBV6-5	TGTGCCAGCCAGGCCCGGGGCTTACACGGCTACACCTTC	CASQARGLHGYTF
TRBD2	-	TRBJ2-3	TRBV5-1	TGCGCCAGCAGCTTGGATGTGCTAGCGGGGATCGGGGCAGATACGCAGTATTTT	CASSLDVLAGIGADTQYF
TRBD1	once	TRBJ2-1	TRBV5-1	TGCGCCAGCAGCTTTGGGGACAGGGACTACAATGAGCAGTTCTTC	CASSFGDRDYNEQFF
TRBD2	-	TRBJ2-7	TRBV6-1	TGTGCCAGCAGTGAAGAGAGGGTTCTGGGACACTCTAGCGGGACCTCCTACGAGCAGTACTTC	CASSEERVLGHSSGTSYEQYF
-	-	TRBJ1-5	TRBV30	TGTGCCTGGAGTGCTGAAGCGAATCAGCCCCAGCATTTT	CAWSAEANQPQHF
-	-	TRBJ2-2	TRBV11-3	TGTGCCAGCAGCTTAAACGGAGGGCTGGAAGAGGACACCGGGGAGCTGTTTTTT	CASSLNGGLEEDTGELFF
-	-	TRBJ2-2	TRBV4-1	TGCGCCAGCAGCTTCGTCTCAGGGTATGGCACCGGGGAGCTGTTTTTT	CASSFVSGYGTGELFF
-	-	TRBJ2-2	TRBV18	TGTGCCAGCTCACCAGAGACCGATGGGACCGGGGAGCTGTTTTTT	CASSPETDGTGELFF
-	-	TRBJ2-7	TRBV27	TGTGCCAGCCACAGAGCGCAGGGAACACCCTACGAGCAGTACTTC	CASHRAQGTPYEQYF
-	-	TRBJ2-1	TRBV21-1	TGTGCCAGTATCCGGCCACTACCCTACAATGAGCAGTTCTTC	CASIRPLPYNEQFF
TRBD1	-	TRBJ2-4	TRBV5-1	TGCGCCAGCAGCAACGACGCAGGGGGAAACATTCAGTACTTC	CASSNDAGGNIQYF
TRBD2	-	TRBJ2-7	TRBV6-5	TGTGCCAGCAGTGCGACTAGCGGGAGCTCCAACGAGCAGTACTTC	CASSATSGSSNEQYF
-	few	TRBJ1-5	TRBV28	TGTGCCAGCACCTTCGGGACATCTCCCTACAATCAGCCCCAGCATTTT	CASTFGTSPYNQPQHF
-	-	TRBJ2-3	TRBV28	TGTGCCAGCAGTTATTGGGGCCTAGTAAGGCCCACAGATACGCAGTATTTT	CASSYWGLVRPTDTQYF
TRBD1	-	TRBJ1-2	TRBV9	TGTGCCAGCAGCGTTACCGGGACAGGGCATAGCTATGGCTACACCTTC	CASSVTGTGHSYGYTF
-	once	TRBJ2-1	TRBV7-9	TGTGCCAGCAGCTCAGATAACTCCGGGACTCTAGAGCAGTTCTTC	CASSSDNSGTLEQFF
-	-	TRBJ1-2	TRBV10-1	TGCGCCAGCAGTGACGTCCCTGGGGACTACTATGGCTACACCTTC	CASSDVPGDYYGYTF
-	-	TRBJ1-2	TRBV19	TGTGCCAGTAGCCCTGTAAGAGGGGAAGGCTACACCTTC	CASSPVRGEGYTF
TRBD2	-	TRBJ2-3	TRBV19	TGTGCCAGTAGTGCCCTAGCGGGAGTTCCAGATACGCAGTATTTT	CASSALAGVPDTQYF
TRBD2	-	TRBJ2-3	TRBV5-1	TGCGCCAGCAGCGCTGGGGTAGGCGGGAGTATAGGAGATACGCAGTATTTT	CASSAGVGGSIGDTQYF
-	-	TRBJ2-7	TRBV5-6	TGTGCCAGCAGCTTCGTGGGGGAGTGGTTATACGAGCAGTACTTC	CASSFVGEWLYEQYF
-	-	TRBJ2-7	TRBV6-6	TGTGCCAGCAGTTACTCGAGGAGGGCTTCCTACGAGCAGTACTTC	CASSYSRRASYEQYF
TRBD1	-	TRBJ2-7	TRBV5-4	TGTGCCAGCAGCTCCCAGATACAGGGGGTTTTCTCCTACGAGCAGTACTTC	CASSSQIQGVFSYEQYF
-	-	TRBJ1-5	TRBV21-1	TGTGCCAGCAGCACGCTAACAGGGGGCTTGGGCAATCAGCCCCAGCATTTT	CASSTLTGGLGNQPQHF
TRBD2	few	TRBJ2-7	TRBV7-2	TGTGCCAGCAGCCCCCAGCGGGACTCCTACGAGCAGTACTTC	CASSPQRDSYEQYF
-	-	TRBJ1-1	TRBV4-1	TGCGCCAGCAGCCAAGTTAAGTTTGGGCTGACAAGCGGGGACACTGAAGCTTTCTTT	CASSQVKFGLTSGDTEAFF
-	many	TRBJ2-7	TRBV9	TGTGCCAGCAGCGTAGGCGGGACAGATTCCGAGCAGTACTTC	CASSVGGTDSEQYF
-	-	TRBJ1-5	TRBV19	TGTGCCACAGGGCACGGGAGCAATCAGCCCCAGCATTTT	CATGHGSNQPQHF
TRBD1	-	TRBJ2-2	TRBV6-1	TGTGCCAGCATGCCGGGACAGGGGGAGGGCGGGGAGCTGTTTTTT	CASMPGQGEGGELFF
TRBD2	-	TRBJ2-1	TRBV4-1	TGCGCCAGCAGCCGCTACGGGAGGTCCAATGAGCAGTTCTTC	CASSRYGRSNEQFF
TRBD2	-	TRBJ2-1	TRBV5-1	TGCGCCAGCAGCTTCTTAGGGACTAGCGGGACGAATGAGCAGTTCTTC	CASSFLGTSGTNEQFF
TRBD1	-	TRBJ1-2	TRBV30	TGTGCCTGGAGCATATGGGACAGCTATGGCTACACCTTC	CAWSIWDSYGYTF
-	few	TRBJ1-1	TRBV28	TGTGCCAGCAGTAAGCGCGCTGAAGCTTTCTTT	CASSKRAEAFF
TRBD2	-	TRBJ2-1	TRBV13	TGTGCCAGCAGAGTAGCGGGAGGCAATGAGCAGTTCTTC	CASRVAGGNEQFF
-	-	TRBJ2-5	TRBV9	TGTGCCAGCAGCGTAGACGGCAGTGTCGAGACCCAGTACTTC	CASSVDGSVETQYF
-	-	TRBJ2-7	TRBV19	TGTGCCACCCAAGGGGCCGGGATTGTGTACGAGCAGTACTTC	CATQGAGIVYEQYF
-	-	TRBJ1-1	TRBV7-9	TGTGCCACCGAGAAGAACACTGAAGCTTTCTTT	CATEKNTEAFF
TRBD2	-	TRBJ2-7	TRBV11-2	TGTGCCAGCAGCTTAGTCCCTAGCGGGGCCTACGAGCAGTACTTC	CASSLVPSGAYEQYF
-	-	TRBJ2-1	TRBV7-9	TGTGCCAGCAGGGTGAATGGCAATGAGCAGTTCTTC	CASRVNGNEQFF
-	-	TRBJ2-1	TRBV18	TGTGCCAGCTCACCACCGAATGACAGGCTGTGGGACAATGAGCAGTTCTTC	CASSPPNDRLWDNEQFF
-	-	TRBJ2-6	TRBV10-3	TGTGCCATCAGTGAGTCGGGGACCTCTGGGGCCAACGTCCTGACTTTC	CAISESGTSGANVLTF
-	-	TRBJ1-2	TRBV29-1	TGCAGCACCAAGGGGCTCCCAGGAGGCTACACCTTC	CSTKGLPGGYTF
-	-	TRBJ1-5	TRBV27	TGTGCCAGCAGTCCCGGACGGATCAATCAGCCCCAGCATTTT	CASSPGRINQPQHF